The table lists the clone carrying this T cell receptor beta chain with many counts. A sample-barcoded 5' primer and a J-beta primer mix were used in a second PCR of roughly 6 to 12 cycles. TCRdb called the 5' RACE reads again in MiXCR, with one record for every CDR3 protein. Of 900,000 to 950,000 distinct CDR3 sequences listed, about 28% are singletons. Per sample, no less than 5 micrograms of total RNA were extracted. The data belong to a study of blood T cells in healthy people across ages. This CDR3 spans 15 amino acids. Germline V gives CDR1 LGHNA, CDR2 YNFKEQ. The V and J ends lost 1 base and 6 bases respectively, with 13 bases between them. A further study also used this sample, focusing on T cells of mothers and their children.

This clonotype was sampled from a woman aged 40 to 50 in good health. The chain joins TRBV4-2 to TRBJ2-1; D remains ambiguous. Sequenced input: blood. CDR3 bases: TGTGCCAGCAGCCAAGTGGAAAGGACCCTCAATGAGCAGTTCTTC. This sequence encodes CASSQVERTLNEQFF.